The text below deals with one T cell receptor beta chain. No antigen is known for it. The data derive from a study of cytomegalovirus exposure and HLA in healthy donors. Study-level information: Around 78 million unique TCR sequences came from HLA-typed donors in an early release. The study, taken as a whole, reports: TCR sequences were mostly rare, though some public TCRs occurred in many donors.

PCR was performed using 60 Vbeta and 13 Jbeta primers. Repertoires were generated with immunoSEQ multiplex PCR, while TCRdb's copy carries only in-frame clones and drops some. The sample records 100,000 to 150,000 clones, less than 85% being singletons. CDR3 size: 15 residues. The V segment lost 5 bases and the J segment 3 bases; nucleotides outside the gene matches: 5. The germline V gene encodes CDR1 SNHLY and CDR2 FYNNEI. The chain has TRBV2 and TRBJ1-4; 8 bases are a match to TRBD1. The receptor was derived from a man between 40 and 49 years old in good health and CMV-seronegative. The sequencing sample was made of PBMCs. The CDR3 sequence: CASSKNRGANEKLFF. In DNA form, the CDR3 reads TGTGCCAGCAGTAAAAACAGGGGGGCTAATGAAAAACTGTTTTTT.